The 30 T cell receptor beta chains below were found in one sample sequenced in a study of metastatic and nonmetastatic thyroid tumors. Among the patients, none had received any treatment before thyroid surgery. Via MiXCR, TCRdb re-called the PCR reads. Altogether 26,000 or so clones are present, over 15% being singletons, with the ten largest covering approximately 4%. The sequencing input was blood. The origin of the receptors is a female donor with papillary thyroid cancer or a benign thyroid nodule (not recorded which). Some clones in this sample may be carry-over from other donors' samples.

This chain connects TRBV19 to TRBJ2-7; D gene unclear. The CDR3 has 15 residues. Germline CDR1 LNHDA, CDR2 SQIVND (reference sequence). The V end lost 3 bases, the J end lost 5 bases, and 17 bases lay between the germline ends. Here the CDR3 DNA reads TGTGCCAGTAGTATCCCGGGCGGCGCGGCCCACGAGCAGTACTTC. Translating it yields CASSIPGGAAHEQYF.

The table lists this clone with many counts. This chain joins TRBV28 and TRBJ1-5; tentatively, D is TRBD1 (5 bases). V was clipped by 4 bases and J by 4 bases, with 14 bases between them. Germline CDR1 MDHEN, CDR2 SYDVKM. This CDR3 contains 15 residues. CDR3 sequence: CASSWRGAGNQPQHF. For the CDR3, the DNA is TGTGCCAGCAGTTGGAGAGGGGCCGGTAATCAGCCCCAGCATTTT.

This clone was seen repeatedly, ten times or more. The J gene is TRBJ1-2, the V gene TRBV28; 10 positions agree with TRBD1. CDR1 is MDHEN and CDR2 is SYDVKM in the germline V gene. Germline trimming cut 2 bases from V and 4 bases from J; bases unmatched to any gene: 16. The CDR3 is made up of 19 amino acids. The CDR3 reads CASSLGGDRGPAYGYGYTF. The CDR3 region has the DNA TGTGCCAGCAGTTTAGGAGGAGACAGGGGGCCGGCCTATGGCTATGGCTACACCTTC.

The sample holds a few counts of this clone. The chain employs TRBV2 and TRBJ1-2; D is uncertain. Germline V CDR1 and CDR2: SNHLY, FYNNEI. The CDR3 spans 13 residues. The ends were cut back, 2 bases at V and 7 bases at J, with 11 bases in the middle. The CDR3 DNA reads TGTGCCAGCAGTGAAAACGAGTCTCGTGGCTACACCTTC. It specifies CASSENESRGYTF.

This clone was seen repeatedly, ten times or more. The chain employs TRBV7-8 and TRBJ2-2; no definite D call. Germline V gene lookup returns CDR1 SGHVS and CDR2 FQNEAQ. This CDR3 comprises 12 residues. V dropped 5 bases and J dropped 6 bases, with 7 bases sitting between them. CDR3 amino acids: CASSLRAGELFF. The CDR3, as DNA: TGTGCCAGCAGCCTACGTGCCGGGGAGCTGTTTTTT.

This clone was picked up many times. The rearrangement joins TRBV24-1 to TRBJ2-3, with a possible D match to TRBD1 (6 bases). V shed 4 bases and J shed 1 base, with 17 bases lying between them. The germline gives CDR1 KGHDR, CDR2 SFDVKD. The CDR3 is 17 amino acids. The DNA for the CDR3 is TGTGCCACCAGTGAACGGACAGCGTCAAGGGGCACAGATACGCAGTATTTT. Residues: CATSERTASRGTDTQYF.

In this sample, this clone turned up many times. The CDR3 loop reads CSATPVTSGPMEQFF. The CDR3 DNA is TGCAGTGCTACGCCGGTTACTAGCGGTCCCATGGAGCAGTTCTTC. The chain combines TRBV20-1 with TRBJ2-1; 8 nucleotides align to TRBD2. After removal of 4 bases from V and 10 bases from J, the junction contained 15 bases not matched to a gene. The CDR3 runs 15 residues. Germline values: CDR1 DFQATT, CDR2 SNEGSKA (reference sequence).

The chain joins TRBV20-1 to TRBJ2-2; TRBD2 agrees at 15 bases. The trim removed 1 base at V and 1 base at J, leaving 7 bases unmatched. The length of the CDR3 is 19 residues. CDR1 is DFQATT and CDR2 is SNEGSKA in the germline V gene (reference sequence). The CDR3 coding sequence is TGCAGTGCTAGAGGAGCCGGGACTAGCGGGAGGAGGAACACCGGGGAGCTGTTTTTT. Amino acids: CSARGAGTSGRRNTGELFF.

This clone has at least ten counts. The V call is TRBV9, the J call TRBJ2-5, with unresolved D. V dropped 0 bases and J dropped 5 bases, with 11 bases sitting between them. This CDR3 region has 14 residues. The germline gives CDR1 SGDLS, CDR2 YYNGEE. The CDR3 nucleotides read TGTGCCAGCAGCGTAGATGGGAAAGTGGAGACCCAGTACTTC. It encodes CASSVDGKVETQYF.

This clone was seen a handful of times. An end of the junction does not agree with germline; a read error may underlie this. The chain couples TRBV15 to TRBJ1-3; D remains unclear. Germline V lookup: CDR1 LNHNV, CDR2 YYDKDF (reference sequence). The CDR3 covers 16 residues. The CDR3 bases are TGTGTCACCAGCAGAGATCCATGCCACTCTGGAAACACCATATATTTT. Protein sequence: CVTSRDPCHSGNTIYF.

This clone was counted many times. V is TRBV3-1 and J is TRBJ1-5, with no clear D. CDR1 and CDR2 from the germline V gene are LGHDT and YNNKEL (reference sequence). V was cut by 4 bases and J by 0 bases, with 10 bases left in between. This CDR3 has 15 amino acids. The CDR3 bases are TGTGCCAGCAGCCCAGCATCAGGTAGCAATCAGCCCCAGCATTTT. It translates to CASSPASGSNQPQHF.

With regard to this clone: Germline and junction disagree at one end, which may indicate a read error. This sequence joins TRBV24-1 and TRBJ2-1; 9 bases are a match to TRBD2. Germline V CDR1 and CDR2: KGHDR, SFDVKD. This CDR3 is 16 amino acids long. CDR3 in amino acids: CTTSDRLAGGGNEQFF. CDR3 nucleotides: TGTACCACCAGTGACCGATTGGCGGGAGGGGGTAATGAGCAGTTCTTC.

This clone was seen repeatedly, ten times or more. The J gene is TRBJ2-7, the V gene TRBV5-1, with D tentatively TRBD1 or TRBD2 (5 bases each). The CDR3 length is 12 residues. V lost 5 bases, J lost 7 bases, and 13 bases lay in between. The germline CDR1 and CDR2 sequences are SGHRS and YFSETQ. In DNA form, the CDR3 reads TGCGCCAGCAGTCCAGGTGGGGGAGAGCAGTACTTC. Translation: CASSPGGGEQYF.

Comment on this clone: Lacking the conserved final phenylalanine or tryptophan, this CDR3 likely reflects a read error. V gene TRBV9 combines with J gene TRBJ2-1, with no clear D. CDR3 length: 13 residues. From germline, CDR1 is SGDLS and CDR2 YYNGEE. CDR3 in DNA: TGTACCAGCAGCGTCCTAGGTTACAATGAGCAGTTCTCC. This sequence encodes CTSSVLGYNEQFS.

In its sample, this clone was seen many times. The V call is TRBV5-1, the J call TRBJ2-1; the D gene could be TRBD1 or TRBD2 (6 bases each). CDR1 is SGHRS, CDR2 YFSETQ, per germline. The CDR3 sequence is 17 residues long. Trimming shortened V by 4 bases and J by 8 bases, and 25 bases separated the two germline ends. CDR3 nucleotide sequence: TGCGCCAGCAGCCCGGGAGTAGGGGGAGCGTACGTAGATGAGCAGTTCTTC. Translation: CASSPGVGGAYVDEQFF.

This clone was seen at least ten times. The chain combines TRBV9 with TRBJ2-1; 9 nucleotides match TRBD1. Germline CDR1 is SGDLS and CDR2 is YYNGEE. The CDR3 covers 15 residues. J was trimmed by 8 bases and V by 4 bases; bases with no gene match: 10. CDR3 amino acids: CASSPSWGTGHEQFF. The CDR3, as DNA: TGTGCCAGCAGCCCATCGTGGGGGACAGGGCATGAGCAGTTCTTC. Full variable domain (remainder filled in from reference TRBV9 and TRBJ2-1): DSGVTQTPKHLITATGQRVTLRCSPRSGDLSVYWYQQSLDQGLQFLIQYYNGEERAKGNILERFSAQQFPDLHSELNLSSLELGDSALYFCASSPSWGTGHEQFFGPGTRLTVL.

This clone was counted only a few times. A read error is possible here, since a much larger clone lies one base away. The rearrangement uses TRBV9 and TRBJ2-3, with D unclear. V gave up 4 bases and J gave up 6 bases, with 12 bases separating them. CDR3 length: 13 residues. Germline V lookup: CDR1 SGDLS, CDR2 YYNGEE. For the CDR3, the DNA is TGTGCCAGCAGCACCTCAGTGGAGGATACGCAGTATTTT. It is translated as CASSTSVEDTQYF.

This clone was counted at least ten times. CDR3 loop: CASSKLAGRYNEQFF. Written as DNA, the CDR3 is TGTGCCAGCAGCAAACTAGCGGGCCGATACAATGAGCAGTTCTTC. The V call is TRBV12-3 or TRBV12-4, the J call TRBJ2-1; 9 nucleotides line up with TRBD2. V lost 6 bases and J lost 4; bases outside the gene matches: 7. The length of the CDR3 is 15 residues.

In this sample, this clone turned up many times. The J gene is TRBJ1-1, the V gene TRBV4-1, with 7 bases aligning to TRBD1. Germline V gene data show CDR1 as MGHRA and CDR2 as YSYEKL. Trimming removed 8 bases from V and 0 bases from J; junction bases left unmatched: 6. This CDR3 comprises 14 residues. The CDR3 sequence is CASGLDRLNTEAFF. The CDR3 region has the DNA TGCGCCAGCGGCCTGGACAGGTTGAACACTGAAGCTTTCTTT.

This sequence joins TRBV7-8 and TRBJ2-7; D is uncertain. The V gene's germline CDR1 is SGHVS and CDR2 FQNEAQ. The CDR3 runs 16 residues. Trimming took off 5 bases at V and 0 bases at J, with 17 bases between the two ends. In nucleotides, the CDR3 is TGTGCCAGCAGCCTAACGAGCGTGATGTCCTCCTACGAGCAGTACTTC. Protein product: CASSLTSVMSSYEQYF.

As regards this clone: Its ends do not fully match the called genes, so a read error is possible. This CDR3 is CASSYGTGVF. Here the CDR3 DNA reads TGTGCCAGCAGTTATGGGACAGGAGTCTTC. The chain is built from TRBV6-5 and TRBJ2-7; 8 bases match TRBD1. The CDR3 is 10 amino acids. Germline values: CDR1 MNHEY, CDR2 SVGAGI.

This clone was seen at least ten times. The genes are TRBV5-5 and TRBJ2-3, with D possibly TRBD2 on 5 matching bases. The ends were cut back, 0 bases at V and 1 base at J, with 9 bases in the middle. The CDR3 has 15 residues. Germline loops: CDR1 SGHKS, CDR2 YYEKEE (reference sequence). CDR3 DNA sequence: TGTGCCAGCAGCTTGGAGGCTAGCCGCACAGATACGCAGTATTTT. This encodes CASSLEASRTDTQYF.

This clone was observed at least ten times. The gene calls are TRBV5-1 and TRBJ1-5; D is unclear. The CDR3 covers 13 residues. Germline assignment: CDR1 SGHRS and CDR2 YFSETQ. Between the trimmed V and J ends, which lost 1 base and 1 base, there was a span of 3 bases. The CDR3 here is CASSLTSNQPQHF. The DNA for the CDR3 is TGCGCCAGCAGCTTGACCAGCAATCAGCCCCAGCATTTT.

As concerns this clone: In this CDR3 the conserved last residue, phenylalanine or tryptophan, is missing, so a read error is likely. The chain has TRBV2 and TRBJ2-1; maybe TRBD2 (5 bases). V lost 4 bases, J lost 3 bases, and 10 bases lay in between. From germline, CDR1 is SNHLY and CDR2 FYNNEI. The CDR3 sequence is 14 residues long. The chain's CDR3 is CASSGGECYNEQFI. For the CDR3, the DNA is TGTGCCAGCAGTGGTGGGGAGTGCTACAATGAGCAGTTCATC.

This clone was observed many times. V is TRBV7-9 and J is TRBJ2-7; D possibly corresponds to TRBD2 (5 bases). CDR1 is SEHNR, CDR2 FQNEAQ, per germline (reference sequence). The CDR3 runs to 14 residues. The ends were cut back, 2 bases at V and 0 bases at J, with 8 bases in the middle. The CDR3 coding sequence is TGTGCCAGCAGCTTATCGGGGAGCTCCTACGAGCAGTACTTC. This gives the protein CASSLSGSSYEQYF.

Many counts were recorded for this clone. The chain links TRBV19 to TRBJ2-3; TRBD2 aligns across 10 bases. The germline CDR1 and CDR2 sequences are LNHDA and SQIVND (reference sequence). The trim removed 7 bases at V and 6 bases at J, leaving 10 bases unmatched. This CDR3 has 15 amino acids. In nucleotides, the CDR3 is TGTGCCAGTACGCCCCTAGCGGGAGTTTGGGATACGCAGTATTTT. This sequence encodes CASTPLAGVWDTQYF.

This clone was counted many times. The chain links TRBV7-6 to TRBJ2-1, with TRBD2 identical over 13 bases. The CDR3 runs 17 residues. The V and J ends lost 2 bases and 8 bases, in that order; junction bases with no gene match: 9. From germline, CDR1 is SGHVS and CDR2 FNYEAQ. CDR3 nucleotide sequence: TGTGCCAGCAGCTTAAACGGGGGACTAGCGGGAAAGGATGAGCAGTTCTTC. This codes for CASSLNGGLAGKDEQFF.

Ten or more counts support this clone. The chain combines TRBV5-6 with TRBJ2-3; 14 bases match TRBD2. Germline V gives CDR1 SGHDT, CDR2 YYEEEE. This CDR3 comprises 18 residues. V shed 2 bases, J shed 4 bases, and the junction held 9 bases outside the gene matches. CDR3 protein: CASSFSLGLAGEPDTQYF. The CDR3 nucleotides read TGTGCCAGCAGCTTTTCCTTGGGACTAGCGGGAGAGCCAGATACGCAGTATTTT.

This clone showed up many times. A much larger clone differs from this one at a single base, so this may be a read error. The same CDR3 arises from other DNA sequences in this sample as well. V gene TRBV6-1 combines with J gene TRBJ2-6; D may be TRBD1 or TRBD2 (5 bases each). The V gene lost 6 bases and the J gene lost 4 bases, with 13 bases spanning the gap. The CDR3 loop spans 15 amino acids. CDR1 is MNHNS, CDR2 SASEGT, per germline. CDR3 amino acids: CASRGRHSGANVLTF. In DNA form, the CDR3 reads TGTGCCAGCAGGGGACGGCACTCCGGGGCCAACGTCCTGACTTTC.

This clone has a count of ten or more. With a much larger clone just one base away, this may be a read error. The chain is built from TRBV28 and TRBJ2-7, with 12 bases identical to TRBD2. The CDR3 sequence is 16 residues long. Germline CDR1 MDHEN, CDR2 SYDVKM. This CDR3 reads CASSPTSGRRFYGQYF. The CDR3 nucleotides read TGTGCCAGCAGTCCGACTAGCGGGAGACGTTTTTACGGGCAGTACTTC.